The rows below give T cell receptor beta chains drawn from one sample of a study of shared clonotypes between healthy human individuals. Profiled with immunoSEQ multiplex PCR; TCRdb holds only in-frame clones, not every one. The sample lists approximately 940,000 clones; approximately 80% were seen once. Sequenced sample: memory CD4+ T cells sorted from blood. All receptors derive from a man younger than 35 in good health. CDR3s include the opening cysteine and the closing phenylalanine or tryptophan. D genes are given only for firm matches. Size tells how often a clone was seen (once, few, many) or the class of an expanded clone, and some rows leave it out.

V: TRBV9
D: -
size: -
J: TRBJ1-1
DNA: TGTGCCAGCAGCGTAAGTGACAGTGTTGCCACTGAAGCTTTCTTT
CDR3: CASSVSDSVATEAFF

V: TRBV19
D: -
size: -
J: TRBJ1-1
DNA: TGTGCCAGTAGTAAGTCCAGGGCCGCTGAAGCTTTCTTT
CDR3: CASSKSRAAEAFF

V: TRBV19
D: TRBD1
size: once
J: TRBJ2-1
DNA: TGTGCCAGTAGTATTATGAGGGGGCGCCACCTGAGCTCCTACAATGAGCAGTTCTTC
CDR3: CASSIMRGRHLSSYNEQFF

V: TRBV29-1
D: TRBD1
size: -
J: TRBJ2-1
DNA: TGCAGCGTTCGACAGGGATCGCTGGGTGAGCAGTTCTTC
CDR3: CSVRQGSLGEQFF

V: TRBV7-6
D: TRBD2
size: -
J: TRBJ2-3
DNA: TGTGCCAGCAGCAAAATTAGCGGGGGCGGCACAGATACGCAGTATTTT
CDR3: CASSKISGGGTDTQYF

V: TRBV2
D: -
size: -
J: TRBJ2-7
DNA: TGTGCCAGCAGTGAAAGGACTGCCGAGCAGTACTTC
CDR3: CASSERTAEQYF

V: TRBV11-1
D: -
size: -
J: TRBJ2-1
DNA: TGTGCCAGCAGCTTATCGGGGGGCGCGTACAATGAGCAGTTCTTC
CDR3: CASSLSGGAYNEQFF

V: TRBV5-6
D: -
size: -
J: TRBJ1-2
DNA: TGTGCCAGCAGCTTGATGAAAGAGTATGGCTACACCTTC
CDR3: CASSLMKEYGYTF

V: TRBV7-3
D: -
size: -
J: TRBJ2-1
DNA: TGTGCCAGCAGCTCCCCCCTCGGGGAGCAGTTCTTC
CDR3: CASSSPLGEQFF

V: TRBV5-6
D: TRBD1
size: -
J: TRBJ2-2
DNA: TGTGCCAGCAGCTTGCCGGGACAGGGAGGTACCGGGGAGCTGTTTTTT
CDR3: CASSLPGQGGTGELFF

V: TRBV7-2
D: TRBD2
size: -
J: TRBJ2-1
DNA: TGTGCCAGCAGGCGGACTAGCGGGACGAGGAATGAGCAGTTCTTC
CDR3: CASRRTSGTRNEQFF

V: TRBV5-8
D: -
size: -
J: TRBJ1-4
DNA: TGTGCCAGCAGCTCGGGAGCCAGGAGGGGCGAAAAACTGTTTTTT
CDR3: CASSSGARRGEKLFF

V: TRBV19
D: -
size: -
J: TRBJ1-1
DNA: TGTGCCAGTAGTACGGCGCCGAACACTGAAGCTTTCTTT
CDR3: CASSTAPNTEAFF

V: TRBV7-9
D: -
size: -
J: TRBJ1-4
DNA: TGTGCCAGCAGTCGACAGGCTAATGAAAAACTGTTTTTT
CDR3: CASSRQANEKLFF

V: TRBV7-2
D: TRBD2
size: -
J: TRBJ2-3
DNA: TGTGCCAGCAGCTTAGTAGCGGGAGCTTTGGGGGCAGATACGCAGTATTTT
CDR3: CASSLVAGALGADTQYF

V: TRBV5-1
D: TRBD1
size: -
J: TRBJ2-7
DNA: TGCGCCAGCAGCTTACCGGGACAGGGATCATACGAGCAGTACTTC
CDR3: CASSLPGQGSYEQYF

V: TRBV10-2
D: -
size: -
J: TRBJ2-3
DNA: TGCGCCAGCAGGGGGACACCTCAAACAGATACGCAGTATTTT
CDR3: CASRGTPQTDTQYF

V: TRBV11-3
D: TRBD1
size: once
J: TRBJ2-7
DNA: TGTGCCAGCAGCTTAGATCAATCAGGGGGCGAGCAGTACTTC
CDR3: CASSLDQSGGEQYF

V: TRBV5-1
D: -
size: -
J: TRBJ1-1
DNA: TGCGCCAGCAGCTCCGGGCTAGAAGCTTTCTTT
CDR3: CASSSGLEAFF

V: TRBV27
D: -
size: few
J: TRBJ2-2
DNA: TGTGCCAGCAGTGTGGCCCAGGTCCTCAGGCTGTTTTTT
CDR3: CASSVAQVLRLFF

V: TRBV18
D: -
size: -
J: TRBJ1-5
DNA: TGTGCCAGCTCACCCCCGGGGGGCAATCAGCCCCAGCATTTT
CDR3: CASSPPGGNQPQHF

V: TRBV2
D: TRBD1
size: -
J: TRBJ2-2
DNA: TGTGCCAGCAGGACCGGGACAGGGATGATCGGGGAGCTGTTTTTT
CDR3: CASRTGTGMIGELFF

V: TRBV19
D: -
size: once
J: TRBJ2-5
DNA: TGTGCCAGTAGTGTGACAGCTTCACAAGAGACCCAGTACTTC
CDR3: CASSVTASQETQYF

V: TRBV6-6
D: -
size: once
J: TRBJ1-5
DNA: TGTGCCAGCACCTCTCAAAATAGCAATCAGCCCCAGCATTTT
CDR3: CASTSQNSNQPQHF

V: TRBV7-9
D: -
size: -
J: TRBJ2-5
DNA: TGTGCCAGCAGCACCACGACAGGTTGGGAGACCCAGTACTTC
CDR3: CASSTTTGWETQYF

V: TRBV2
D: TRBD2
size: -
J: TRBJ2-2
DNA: TGTGCCAGCATACGGGAGGGCCAGGGCACCGGGGAGCTGTTTTTT
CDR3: CASIREGQGTGELFF

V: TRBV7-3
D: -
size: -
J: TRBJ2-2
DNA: TGTGCCAGCAGCTCCGACAGAACCGGGGAGCTGTTTTTT
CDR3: CASSSDRTGELFF

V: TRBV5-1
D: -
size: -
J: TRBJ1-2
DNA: TGCGCCAGCAGCCCCCGGGACATGTCTAACTATGGCTACACCTTC
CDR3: CASSPRDMSNYGYTF

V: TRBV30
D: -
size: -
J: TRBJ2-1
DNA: TGTGCCTGGAGTACTGATCTCCTCCTGGGGCACAATGAGCAGTTCTTC
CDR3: CAWSTDLLLGHNEQFF

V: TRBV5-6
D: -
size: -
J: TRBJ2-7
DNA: TGTGCCAGCAGCTTTGGGACATCGGGGAGGGTCTACGAGCAGTACTTC
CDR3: CASSFGTSGRVYEQYF

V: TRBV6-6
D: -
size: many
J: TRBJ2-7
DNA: TGTGCCAGCAGTTACGGGACAAGTGGGTACGAGCAGTACTTC
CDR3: CASSYGTSGYEQYF

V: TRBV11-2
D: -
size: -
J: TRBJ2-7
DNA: TGTGCCAGCAGCCCCGGTGAAGTTCCCTACGAGCAGTACTTC
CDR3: CASSPGEVPYEQYF

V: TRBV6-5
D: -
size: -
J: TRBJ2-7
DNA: TGTGCCAGCAGGACAGGTTGGGGGTCCTACGAGCAGTACTTC
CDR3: CASRTGWGSYEQYF

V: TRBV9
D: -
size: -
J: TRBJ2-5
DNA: TGTGCCAGCAGCGCACGACTGGAAAAACAAGAGACCCAGTACTTC
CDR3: CASSARLEKQETQYF

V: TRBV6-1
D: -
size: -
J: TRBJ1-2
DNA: TGTGCCAGCAGGGAGGGGGAGTATGGTGGCTACACCTTC
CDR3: CASREGEYGGYTF

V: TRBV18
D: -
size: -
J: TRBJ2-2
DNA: TGTGCCAGCTCACCTCTTATCGGGGCGAACACCGGGGAGCTGTTTTTT
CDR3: CASSPLIGANTGELFF

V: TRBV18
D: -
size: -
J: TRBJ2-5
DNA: TGTGCCAGCTCACCGCCCCGGGAGCGAGAGACCCAGTACTTC
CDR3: CASSPPRERETQYF

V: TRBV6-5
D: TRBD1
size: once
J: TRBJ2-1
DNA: TGTGCCAGCAGTTCCCCACCCGGGACAGGCGGCAATGAGCAGTTCTTC
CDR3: CASSSPPGTGGNEQFF

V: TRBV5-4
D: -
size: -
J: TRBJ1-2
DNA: TGTGCCAGCAGCCGGGACTCAGGGCTTCAGATTTATGGCTACACCTTC
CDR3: CASSRDSGLQIYGYTF

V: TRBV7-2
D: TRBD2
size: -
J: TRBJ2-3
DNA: TGTGCCAGCAGGGTACTAGCGGGAGTCGGTACGCAGTATTTT
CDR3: CASRVLAGVGTQYF

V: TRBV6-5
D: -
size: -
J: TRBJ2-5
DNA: TGTGCCAGCAGTTATGTCCGAGTGGGGACCCAGTACTTC
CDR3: CASSYVRVGTQYF

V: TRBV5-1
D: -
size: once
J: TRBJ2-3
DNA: TGCGCCAGCAGCTTGGGTTTGGGACCCGGGGACACAGATACGCAGTATTTT
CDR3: CASSLGLGPGDTDTQYF

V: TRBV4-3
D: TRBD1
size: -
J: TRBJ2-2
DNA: TGCGCCAGCAGCCGCAATACAGGGGACACCGGGGAGCTGTTTTTT
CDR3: CASSRNTGDTGELFF

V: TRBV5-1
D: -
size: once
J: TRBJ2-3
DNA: TGCGCCAGCAGCCCTCGGACAGAACAAACAGATACGCAGTATTTT
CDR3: CASSPRTEQTDTQYF

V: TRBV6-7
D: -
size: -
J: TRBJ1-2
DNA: TGTGCCAGCAGTTACGGGGAGCAGGGCCGAGCTAACTATGGCTACACCTTC
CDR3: CASSYGEQGRANYGYTF

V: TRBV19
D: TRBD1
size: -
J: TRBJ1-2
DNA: TGTGCCAGTAGTACCCTAGGGGGCTTGCACTATGGCTACACCTTC
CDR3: CASSTLGGLHYGYTF